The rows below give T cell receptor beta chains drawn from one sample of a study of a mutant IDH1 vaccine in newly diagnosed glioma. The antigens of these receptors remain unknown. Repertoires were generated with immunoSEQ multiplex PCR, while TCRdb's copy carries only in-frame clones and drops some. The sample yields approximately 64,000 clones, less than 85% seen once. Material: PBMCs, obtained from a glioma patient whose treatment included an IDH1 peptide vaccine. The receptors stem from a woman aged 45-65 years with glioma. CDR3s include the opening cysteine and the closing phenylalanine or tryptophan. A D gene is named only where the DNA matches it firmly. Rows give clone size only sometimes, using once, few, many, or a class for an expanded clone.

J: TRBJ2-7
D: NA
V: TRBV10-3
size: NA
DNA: TGTGCCATCAGTGAAGGAGCAACCTACGAGCAGTACTTC
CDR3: CAISEGATYEQYF

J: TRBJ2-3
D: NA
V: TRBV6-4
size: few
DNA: TGTGCCAGCGCGGGGACAGTCACAGATACGCAGTATTTT
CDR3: CASAGTVTDTQYF

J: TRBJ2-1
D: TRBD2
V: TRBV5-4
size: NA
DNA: TGTGCCAGCAGCTTCGGGGGGGCTAATGACTACAATGAGCAGTTCTTC
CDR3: CASSFGGANDYNEQFF

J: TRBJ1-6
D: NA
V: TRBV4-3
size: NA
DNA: TGCGCCAGCAGCCAAGACCCAGACAGGCGGGATTCACCCCTCCACTTT
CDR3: CASSQDPDRRDSPLHF

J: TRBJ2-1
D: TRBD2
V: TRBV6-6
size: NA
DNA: TGTGCCAGCACCCAAAGGGAGCGGGGCGGGCCGGGTGAGCAGTTCTTC
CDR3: CASTQRERGGPGEQFF

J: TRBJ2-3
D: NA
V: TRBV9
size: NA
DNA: TGTGCCAGCAGCTCTGGTAGCACAGATACGCAGTATTTT
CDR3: CASSSGSTDTQYF

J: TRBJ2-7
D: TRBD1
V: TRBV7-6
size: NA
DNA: TGTGCCAGCAGCGCCGGGACAGGGGGCACCGAGCAGTACTTC
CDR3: CASSAGTGGTEQYF

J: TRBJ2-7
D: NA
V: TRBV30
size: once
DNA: TGTGCCTGGAGGGATTCCTACGAGCAGTACTTC
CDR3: CAWRDSYEQYF

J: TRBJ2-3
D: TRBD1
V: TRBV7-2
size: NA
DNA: TGTGCCAGCAGCTTAGCTGTACAGGGGACAGATACGCAGTATTTT
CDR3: CASSLAVQGTDTQYF

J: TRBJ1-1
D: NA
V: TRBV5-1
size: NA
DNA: TGCGCCAGCAGCTTGGTAAGGAACACTGAAGCTTTCTTT
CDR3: CASSLVRNTEAFF